This T cell receptor beta chain appears in the sequencing data of a study of blood T cell repertoires in COVID-19. The wider study: The origin of the acute and convalescent COVID-19 samples was the United States, Italy and Spain. T cells, B-cell-depleted T cells, or PBMCs supplied cDNA or gDNA.

The authors' processing: For nucleated cells, counts were estimated from reference gene primer amplification. The data were produced by immunoSEQ multiplex PCR, yet TCRdb's version contains in-frame clones alone and is incomplete. The D gene and trimming were derived from the DNA, and the V and J assignments and clone size from that table. The sample gives just over 250,000 clones, 87% of which show up once; over 2% is in the top ten. Germline-derived CDR1 and CDR2 are LNHDA and SQIVND (reference sequence). V lost 3 bases to trimming and J lost 2 bases, with 10 bases between them. This CDR3 has 14 residues.

The genes are TRBV19 and TRBJ1-1; D is perhaps TRBD1 (6 bases). Sequenced input: peripheral blood. This TCR was recovered from a woman in her fifties or sixties with acute or convalescent COVID-19. CDR3 nucleotide sequence: TGTGCCAGTAGTATCGGACAGTTAAACACTGAAGCTTTCTTT. Its translation: CASSIGQLNTEAFF.